The clone carrying this T cell receptor beta chain was counted ten times or more. Its antigen is not known. This sample is drawn from a study of regulatory T cells in long-lasting Graves disease. Time point: newly diagnosed GD, antithyroid drugs for less than 3 months. There was RNA extracted from PBMCs, and the TCR library was made from it. The TCR beta library used iRepertoire HTBI primers with Arm-PCR amplification of CDR3. TCRdb redid the calling of the multiplex PCR reads with MiXCR, one entry per CDR3 protein. This table holds a few hundred thousand distinct CDR3 sequences, approximately 15% found once. The V end lost 4 bases, the J end lost 7 bases, and 16 bases lay between the germline ends. This CDR3 has 14 residues. CDR1 is ENHRY and CDR2 is SYGVKD in the germline V gene. General observations from the study: With persistent disease, TRBV28, TRBJ1-2 and TRBJ2-5 were the favored segments.

The data were also submitted as part of a second study, on T cells in Graves' hyperthyroidism and ophthalmopathy. That paper notes: The HTBI set primed first-round TCR CDR3 RT-PCR.

The sample here was peripheral blood mononuclear cells (PBMCs), taken at new diagnosis, from a patient treated with antithyroid drugs. This sequence was found in a man aged 35 to 55 with Graves disease. The chain couples TRBV10-3 to TRBJ1-1; D not certain. The CDR3 spells CAISGWGTEGEAFF. DNA for the CDR3: TGTGCCATCAGTGGGTGGGGTACCGAGGGTGAAGCTTTCTTT.